This TCR beta chain was identified in a study of T-cell reconstitution after alpha-beta-depleted transplantation in children. Points from the study as a whole: TCRbeta diversity was high at day 60 in some patients (a result of surviving recipient T cells and thymic progenitors). As was reported, about two months after transplant, alpha-beta T cells came from several hundred expanded graft clones.

Using unique molecular identifiers, the investigators prepared the TCRbeta library. MiXCR, run by TCRdb on the PCR reads, gives a single entry per CDR3 protein. Of hundreds of thousands of distinct CDR3 sequences in the sample, under 20% were seen once. Notes on this clonotype: Its antigen is unknown.

CDR1 and CDR2 from the germline V gene are KGHSH and LQKENI. CDR3 size: 14 residues. Trimming removed 3 bases from V and 5 bases from J; junction bases left unmatched: 6. Sequencing was performed on PBMCs, mostly from graft donor cells, taken 360 days after TCRalphabeta/CD19-depleted stem cell transplant. This chain links TRBV18 with TRBJ2-7; TRBD1 matches 8 bases. This TCR was sampled from a male patient aged 5 to 17 who had a stem cell transplant for acute lymphoblastic leukemia, so the T cells may come from the graft donor. CDR3 bases: TGTGCCAGCTCACCTCTCCCGGGACAGGACGAGCAGTACTTC. This gives the protein CASSPLPGQDEQYF.